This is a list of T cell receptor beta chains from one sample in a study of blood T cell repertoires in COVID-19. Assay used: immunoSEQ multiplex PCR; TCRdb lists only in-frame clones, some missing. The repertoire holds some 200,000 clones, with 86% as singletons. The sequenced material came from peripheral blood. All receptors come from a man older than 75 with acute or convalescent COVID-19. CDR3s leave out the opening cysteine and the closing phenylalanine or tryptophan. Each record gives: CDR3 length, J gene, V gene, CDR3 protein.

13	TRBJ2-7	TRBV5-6	ASSRRTGTLNEQY
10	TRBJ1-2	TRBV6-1	ASSDRGRGYT
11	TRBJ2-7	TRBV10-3	AIRQTGGDEQY
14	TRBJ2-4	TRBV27	ASSHTGELAKNIQY
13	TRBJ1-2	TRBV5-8	ASSLDGTGLRGYT
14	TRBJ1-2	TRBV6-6	ASSYSFTQANYGYT
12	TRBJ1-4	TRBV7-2	ASSLGGGGEKLF
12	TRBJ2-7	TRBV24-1	ATSDTGTEYEQY
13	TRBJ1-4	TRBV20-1	SASGHSSTNEKLF
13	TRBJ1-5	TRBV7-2	ASSSDRGGNQPQH
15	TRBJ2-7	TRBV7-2	ASSPLGLAVTSYEQY
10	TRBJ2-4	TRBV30	AWSGNLAGEY
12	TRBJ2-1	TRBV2	ASSEQDYRNEQF
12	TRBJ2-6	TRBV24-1	ATSEGQGGNVLT
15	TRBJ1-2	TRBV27	ASSPRDRGVSNYGYT
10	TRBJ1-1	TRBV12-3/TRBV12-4	ASSFARTEAF
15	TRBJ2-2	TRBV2	ASSAYSGRSNTGELF
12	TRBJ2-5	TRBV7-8	ASSRGRALETQY
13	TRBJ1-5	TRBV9	ASSVGTGSNQPQH
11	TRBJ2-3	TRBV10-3	AISKGAGDTQY
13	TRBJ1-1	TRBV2	ARSELQGAGTEAF
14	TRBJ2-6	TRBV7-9	ASSASGSSGANVLT
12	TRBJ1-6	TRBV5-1	ASRRGTENSPLH
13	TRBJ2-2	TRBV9	ASSVGQGIAGELF
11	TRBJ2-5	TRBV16	ASSTQGSETQY
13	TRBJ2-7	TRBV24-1	ATSTSGKSSYEQY
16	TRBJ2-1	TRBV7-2	ASSSPSPGQMTYNEQF
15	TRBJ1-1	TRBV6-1	ASSDPGQGAGKTEAF
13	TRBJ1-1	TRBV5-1	ASSLDGTGLTEAF
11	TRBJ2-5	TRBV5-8	ASSLYSQETQY
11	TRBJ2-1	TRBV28	ASSLSQRPEQF
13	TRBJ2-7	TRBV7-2	ASSPRGSLRYEQY
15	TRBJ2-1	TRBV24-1	ATSDPTGTSGSGRQF
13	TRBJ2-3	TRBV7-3	ASSLTSLGTDTQY
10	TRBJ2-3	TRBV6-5	ASSRTGYTQY
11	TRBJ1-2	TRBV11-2	ASSLDRSYGYT